Following are 13 T cell receptor beta chains from one sample sequenced in a study of T cell changes during pregnancy in multiple sclerosis. Clones were sequenced by immunoSEQ multiplex PCR, and TCRdb holds only the in-frame ones, with some missing. The table lists approximately 37,000 clones, more than 85% of them singletons. Sequenced material: CD4+ T cells from peripheral blood mononuclear cells, taken in the third trimester of pregnancy. The origin of the receptors is a female donor with multiple sclerosis, enrolled in a pregnancy study.

The chain is built from TRBV29-1 and TRBJ2-6; D is unclear. The germline V and J ends were trimmed by 7 bases and 1 base, with 5 bases remaining between them. The germline V gene has CDR1 SQVTM and CDR2 ANQGSEA. The CDR3 runs 12 residues. CDR3 amino acids: CSAESGANVLTF. CDR3 DNA sequence: TGCAGCGCCGAGTCTGGGGCCAACGTCCTGACTTTC.

This chain connects TRBV12-5 to TRBJ1-2; no definite D call. The V end was cut by 6 bases, the J end by 4 bases, with 15 bases between. The germline CDR1 and CDR2 sequences are LGHNT and FRNRAP. The CDR3 has 14 residues. In DNA form, the CDR3 reads TGTGCTAGTGGGCCAGCTGGGCCAAGCTATGGCTACACCTTC. Translated, it gives CASGPAGPSYGYTF.

In its sample, this clone was seen a few times. The rearrangement links TRBV30 to TRBJ1-4, with TRBD1 matching 9 bases. Trimming at V came to 6 bases and at J to 4 bases, leaving 3 bases not matched to a gene. The length of the CDR3 is 13 residues. The V gene's germline CDR1 is GTSNPN and CDR2 SVGIG (reference sequence). The CDR3 DNA follows: TGTGCCTGTAGGACAGGGGATAATGAAAAACTGTTTTTT. It yields the protein CACRTGDNEKLFF. Drawing the rest from reference TRBV30 and TRBJ1-4, the complete variable domain is SQTIHQWPATLVQPVGSPLSLECTVEGTSNPNLYWYRQAAGRGLQLLFYSVGIGQISSEVPQNLSASRPQDRQFILSSKKLLLSDSGFYLCACRTGDNEKLFFGSGTQLSVL.

The chain is built from TRBV28 and TRBJ2-1; TRBD2 aligns across 8 bases. CDR1 and CDR2 (germline): MDHEN, SYDVKM. The ends lost 6 bases at V and 2 bases at J; junction bases unmatched: 12. The CDR3 is 17 residues long. CDR3 DNA sequence: TGTGCCAGCAGGACCGTGAGCGGGAGTCAAACCTACAATGAGCAGTTCTTC. Translated, it gives CASRTVSGSQTYNEQFF.

This clone was observed once. The rearrangement joins TRBV5-1 to TRBJ2-3; 10 nucleotides match TRBD1. The CDR3 is made up of 14 amino acids. The V and J ends lost 7 bases and 1 base, in that order; junction bases with no gene match: 3. In germline, CDR1 is SGHRS, CDR2 YFSETQ. The CDR3 DNA is TGCGCCAGCTCCGGGACAGGGGGCACAGATACGCAGTATTTT. It specifies CASSGTGGTDTQYF.

The chain has TRBV18 and TRBJ1-1; D gene unclear. This CDR3 region has 14 residues. Germline CDR1 and CDR2: KGHSH and LQKENI. V lost 3 bases to trimming and J lost 1 base, with 9 bases between them. The CDR3 coding sequence is TGTGCCAGCTCACCCCTTTCAGAGAACACTGAAGCTTTCTTT. This sequence encodes CASSPLSENTEAFF.

This clone was seen once. The gene calls are TRBV7-3 and TRBJ2-7, with D possibly being TRBD1 (5 bases). V was pared by 2 bases and J by 4 bases, with 12 bases between. Germline V gene data show CDR1 as SGHTA and CDR2 as FQGTGA. This CDR3 spans 14 amino acids. In DNA form, the CDR3 reads TGTGCCAGCAGCTTAGGGCCAAGGGGATACGAGCAGTACTTC. Translating it yields CASSLGPRGYEQYF.

This clone was observed once. The rearrangement links TRBV7-9 to TRBJ2-5; 7 bases align to TRBD1. J was trimmed by 2 bases and V by 5 bases; bases with no gene match: 8. The CDR3 runs 15 residues. Looked up from germline, CDR1 is SEHNR and CDR2 is FQNEAQ (reference sequence). This CDR3 reads CASSPLGQAQETQYF. CDR3 nucleotide sequence: TGTGCCAGCAGCCCGCTCGGACAGGCTCAAGAGACCCAGTACTTC.

The genes are TRBV12-5 and TRBJ2-3; maybe TRBD1 (6 bases). The CDR3 sequence is 14 residues long. Germline CDR1 reads LGHNT; CDR2 reads FRNRAP. Trimming removed 7 bases from V and 0 bases from J, with 11 bases in between. The CDR3 loop is CASALDSSTDTQYF. The DNA of the CDR3 is TGTGCTAGTGCCCTGGACAGTAGCACAGATACGCAGTATTTT. The full variable domain, rest sourced from reference TRBV12-5 and TRBJ2-3, is DARVTQTPRHKVTEMGQEVTMRCQPILGHNTVFWYRQTMMQGLELLAYFRNRAPLDDSGMPKDRFSAEMPDATLATLKIQPSEPRDSAVYFCASALDSSTDTQYFGPGTRLTVL.

J is TRBJ2-5 and V is TRBV29-1, with D possibly matching TRBD2 (7 bases). CDR1 is SQVTM, CDR2 ANQGSEA, per germline. CDR3 length: 14 residues. The ends were cut back, 7 bases at V and 5 bases at J, with 20 bases in the middle. Here the CDR3 DNA reads TGCAGCGCCTCGAGAACGGGGGGCGGGGAGACCCAGTACTTC. The encoded protein is CSASRTGGGETQYF.

The CDR3 DNA reads TGTGCCAGTAGAAAATCGACACGCGCCGAATATTACAATGAGCAGTTCTTC. Translation gives CASRKSTRAEYYNEQFF. The chain employs TRBV19 and TRBJ2-1; D remains unclear. Between the trimmed V and J ends, which lost 6 bases and 4 bases, there was a span of 22 bases. The CDR3 sequence is 17 residues long. The germline gives CDR1 LNHDA, CDR2 SQIVND (reference sequence).

This chain joins TRBV4-3 and TRBJ2-7; TRBD2 aligns across 9 bases. There are 18 residues in the CDR3. Germline CDR1 is LGHNA and CDR2 is YSLEER. Germline trimming cut 0 bases from V and 1 base from J; bases unmatched to any gene: 10. The CDR3 region is CASSQDRTSDLSSYEQYF. CDR3 DNA: TGCGCCAGCAGCCAAGATAGGACTAGCGATTTGAGTTCCTACGAGCAGTACTTC.

The V gene is TRBV29-1, the J gene TRBJ2-4, with a weak D call TRBD2 (5 bases). Trimming removed 7 bases from V and 1 base from J, with 11 bases in between. The CDR3 totals 13 residues. The germline CDR1 and CDR2 sequences are SQVTM and ANQGSEA. In nucleotides, the CDR3 is TGCAGCGCCCTGCCGGGGGCCAAAAACATTCAGTACTTC. Translating gives CSALPGAKNIQYF. Looking up the rest from reference TRBV29-1 and TRBJ2-4 gives the full variable domain: SAVISQKPSRDICQRGTSLTIQCQVDSQVTMMFWYRQQPGQSLTLIATANQGSEATYESGFVIDKFPISRPNLTFSTLTVSNMSPEDSSIYLCSALPGAKNIQYFGAGTRLSVL.